The T cell receptor (beta chain) described here comes from a study of control samples from healthy donors and cancer patients (dated by TCRdb to the early 2020s). From its cysteine to its phenylalanine, the CDR3 spans 15 amino acids. Only CDR3 DNA remains: 45 bases, in frame from the first base. For CDR1 and CDR2, the germline V gene lists MNHEY and SVGAGI. V is trimmed back by 5 bases and J by 1 base, and the junction contains 4 bases that no gene match accounts for. As for this clone: Its antigen remains undetermined. Base qualities are not provided; no much larger clone lies one nucleotide away.

Receptor libraries were prepared by the immunoSEQ multiplex PCR assay. This immuneACCESS table, as held by TCRdb, lists in-frame sequences with V and J called but not all clones. Of the missing ones, under half trace to an unresolved V gene in checked studies; the others have no known cause. The sample table records about 180,000 clones; 90% of these occur just once. Approximately 1.4% of the sample belongs to the ten largest clones. Source material: blood. The chain joins TRBV6-5 to TRBJ2-1; 8 junctional bases match TRBD2. This TCR was recovered from a woman aged 45-65 years in good health. The sequenced DNA is TGTGCCAGCAGTCTAGCGGGTACGTCCTACAATGAGCAGTTCTTC. Translated, it gives CASSLAGTSYNEQFF.